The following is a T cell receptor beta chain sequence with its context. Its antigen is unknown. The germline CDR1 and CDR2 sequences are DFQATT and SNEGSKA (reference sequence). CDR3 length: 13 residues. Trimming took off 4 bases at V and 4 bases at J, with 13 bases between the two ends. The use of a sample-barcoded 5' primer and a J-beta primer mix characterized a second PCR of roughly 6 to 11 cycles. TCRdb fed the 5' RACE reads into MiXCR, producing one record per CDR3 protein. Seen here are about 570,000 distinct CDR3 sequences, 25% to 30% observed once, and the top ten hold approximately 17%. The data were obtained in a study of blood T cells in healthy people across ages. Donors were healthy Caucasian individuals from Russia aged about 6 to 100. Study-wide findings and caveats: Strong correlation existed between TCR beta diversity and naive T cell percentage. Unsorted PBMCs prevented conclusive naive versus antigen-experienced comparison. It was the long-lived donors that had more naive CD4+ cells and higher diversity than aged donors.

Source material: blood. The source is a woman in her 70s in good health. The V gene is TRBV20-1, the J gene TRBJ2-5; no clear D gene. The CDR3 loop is CSAKPRPIETQYF. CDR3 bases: TGCAGTGCTAAACCCCGGCCCATAGAGACCCAGTACTTC.